A selection of T cell receptor beta chains follows, all from one sample in a study of early T cells in non-severe SARS-CoV-2 infection. MiXCR was run by TCRdb on the 5' RACE reads, yielding one entry per CDR3 protein. Among more than 35,000 distinct CDR3 sequences listed, roughly 12% were seen once. Sequencing was carried out using whole blood. Receptor source: an adult who was a healthcare worker with PCR-confirmed SARS-CoV-2 infection or an uninfected control (not recorded which). CDR3s leave out the opening cysteine and the closing phenylalanine or tryptophan. Size is omitted from some rows. Given values are once, few, many or a class for expanded clones.

many,TRBJ2-3,TRBV12-3/TRBV12-4,ASSKRRGRGDL
-,TRBJ1-2,TRBV6-5,ASSYIRTGGSYGYT
few,TRBJ2-7,TRBV20-1,SATTGRGDSYEQY
few,TRBJ2-7,TRBV5-1,ASSPLGAGAYEQY
-,TRBJ1-5,TRBV28,ASDNDPTNQPQH
-,TRBJ2-1,TRBV28,ASSLGTSRNEQF
many,TRBJ2-3,TRBV27,ASSFTGLAPDTQY
many,TRBJ1-2,TRBV5-6,ASSLAVLGQQAYGYT
few,TRBJ2-7,TRBV4-1,ASSQVDMGFVRGEQY
many,TRBJ2-7,TRBV3-1,ASSRATGAGYEQY
many,TRBJ1-6,TRBV7-9,ASSRRGAPLH
many,TRBJ1-6,TRBV5-1,ASSLGGNNSPLH
few,TRBJ1-5,TRBV2,ASTLWENQPQH
many,TRBJ1-5,TRBV19,ASRTGTGAYQPQH
-,TRBJ1-5,TRBV4-1,ASSQDGQGGLSGNQPQH